The 6 T cell receptor beta chains below come from one sample, sequenced in a study of T cell changes during pregnancy in multiple sclerosis. The repertoire was sequenced with immunoSEQ multiplex PCR; TCRdb's copy has only in-frame clones and lacks some. The table records 45,000 to 55,000 clones, around 92% of them present only once. This specimen consisted of CD4+ T cells from peripheral blood mononuclear cells, obtained after pregnancy. The receptors come from a female donor in good health, enrolled as a control in a pregnancy study.

The rearrangement uses TRBV5-1 and TRBJ2-4; possible D gene TRBD1, 6 bases. The germline V gene has CDR1 SGHRS and CDR2 YFSETQ. The CDR3 length is 17 residues. Trimming cost V 0 bases and J 0 bases, with 13 bases left between them. CDR3 DNA sequence: TGCGCCAGCAGCTTGGCCGGTGGGGGCCTAGCCAAAAACATTCAGTACTTC. The encoded protein is CASSLAGGGLAKNIQYF.

The CDR3 coding sequence is TGTGCCAGCAGCTCCACAGCACAACAGGGGGGTACGCAGTATTTT. Protein: CASSSTAQQGGTQYF. J is TRBJ2-3 and V is TRBV7-2; 8 bases fit TRBD1. CDR3 length: 15 residues. Trimming at V came to 4 bases and at J to 8 bases, leaving 11 bases not matched to a gene. Germline CDR1 SGHTA, CDR2 FQGNSA.

This rearrangement joins TRBV2 to TRBJ1-5, with D maybe TRBD1 (5 bases). This CDR3 is 15 amino acids long. V shed 7 bases and J shed 1 base, with 14 bases lying between them. Germline V CDR1 and CDR2: SNHLY, FYNNEI. The DNA for the CDR3 is TGTGCCAGCACCCCTCCGGGGGTGAGCAATCAGCCCCAGCATTTT. Protein sequence: CASTPPGVSNQPQHF.

The gene calls are TRBV28 and TRBJ2-7; 8 bases line up with TRBD2. Trimming at V came to 3 bases and at J to 1 base, leaving 5 bases not matched to a gene. There are 15 residues in the CDR3. In germline, CDR1 is MDHEN, CDR2 SYDVKM. CDR3 in DNA: TGTGCCAGCAGTTTGTCGGGCGGGGGGTCCTACGAGCAGTACTTC. Its protein product is CASSLSGGGSYEQYF.

The chain is built from TRBV7-2 and TRBJ2-3; the D gene is possibly TRBD2 (7 bases). The length of the CDR3 is 14 residues. V lost 7 bases and J 3 bases, leaving 14 bases between the germline ends. The germline gives CDR1 SGHTA, CDR2 FQGNSA. The DNA of the CDR3 is TGTGCCAGCACCCTCGGGGGGCTGACAGATACGCAGTATTTT. Protein product: CASTLGGLTDTQYF.

The chain carries TRBV7-8 and TRBJ2-7, with 7 bases aligning to TRBD1. With 1 base clipped from V and 3 bases from J, the junction kept 6 bases outside the gene matches. CDR1 and CDR2 (germline): SGHVS, FQNEAQ. The CDR3 covers 15 residues. The CDR3 DNA sequence: TGTGCCAGCAGCTTAGGCGGACAGGAGTACTACGAGCAGTACTTC. It codes for CASSLGGQEYYEQYF.